Listed below are T cell receptor beta chains from one sample, sequenced in a study of cytomegalovirus exposure and HLA in healthy donors. Some clones are missing from TCRdb's copy, which holds only in-frame ones; the method was immunoSEQ multiplex PCR. The sample includes roughly 140,000 clones, 65% to 90% of them seen just once. Sequenced: PBMCs. These receptors originate from a woman in her 50s in good health and CMV-seropositive. The CDR3 runs from the conserved cysteine through the conserved F or W. The order of the fields is V gene, J gene, D gene, clone size, CDR3 DNA, CDR3 protein. D genes are given only for firm matches. Some rows mark clone size as missing; the rest say once, few, many or name a class of expanded clone.

v_call: TRBV29-1; j_call: TRBJ2-1; d_call: TRBD1; clone_size: few; cdr3_nt: TGCAGCGTGAACAGGGGGCAGGGTGAGCAGTTCTTC; cdr3_aa: CSVNRGQGEQFF
v_call: TRBV19; j_call: TRBJ2-7; d_call: TRBD1; clone_size: -; cdr3_nt: TGTGCCAGTAGCCGGGGGACAGGGTTTTCCTACGAGCAGTACTTC; cdr3_aa: CASSRGTGFSYEQYF
v_call: TRBV30; j_call: TRBJ2-2; d_call: TRBD1; clone_size: few; cdr3_nt: TGTGCCTGGAGTGGCAGGGGGCACGACGGGGAGCTGTTTTTT; cdr3_aa: CAWSGRGHDGELFF
v_call: TRBV13; j_call: TRBJ1-2; d_call: -; clone_size: -; cdr3_nt: TGTGCCAGCAGCTTAGTAGGGGAATCGAACTATGGCTACACCTTC; cdr3_aa: CASSLVGESNYGYTF
v_call: TRBV9; j_call: TRBJ2-7; d_call: -; clone_size: -; cdr3_nt: TGTGCCAGCAGCCCCTCGGACAGTTACTACGAGCAGTACTTC; cdr3_aa: CASSPSDSYYEQYF
v_call: TRBV7-9; j_call: TRBJ2-2; d_call: TRBD2; clone_size: -; cdr3_nt: TGTGCCAGCAGCCGGACTAGCCCAAGGAGGGGGGAGCTGTTTTTT; cdr3_aa: CASSRTSPRRGELFF
v_call: TRBV7-9; j_call: TRBJ2-7; d_call: TRBD1; clone_size: -; cdr3_nt: TGTGCCAGCAGCCGACAGGGGGCGGGCCACTACGAGCAGTACTTC; cdr3_aa: CASSRQGAGHYEQYF
v_call: TRBV19; j_call: TRBJ2-3; d_call: -; clone_size: -; cdr3_nt: TGTGCCAGTAGGGACGGGGGTAGGGCGCAGTATTTT; cdr3_aa: CASRDGGRAQYF
v_call: TRBV19; j_call: TRBJ1-5; d_call: TRBD1; clone_size: -; cdr3_nt: TGTGCCAGTACCCTTGGACAGGGGAGGTACAATCAGCCCCAGCATTTT; cdr3_aa: CASTLGQGRYNQPQHF
v_call: TRBV19; j_call: TRBJ1-2; d_call: TRBD1; clone_size: -; cdr3_nt: TGTGCCAGTACCTTCCGGGACAGGGTCAGTGGCTACACCTTC; cdr3_aa: CASTFRDRVSGYTF
v_call: TRBV2; j_call: TRBJ1-5; d_call: TRBD1; clone_size: -; cdr3_nt: TGTGCCAGCAGGGCCGGGACAGGGGGAAATCGGCCCCAGCATTTT; cdr3_aa: CASRAGTGGNRPQHF
v_call: TRBV6-5; j_call: TRBJ2-2; d_call: -; clone_size: -; cdr3_nt: TGTGCCAGCAGAACAAACACCGGGGAGCTGTTTTTT; cdr3_aa: CASRTNTGELFF
v_call: TRBV7-9; j_call: TRBJ1-6; d_call: TRBD1; clone_size: -; cdr3_nt: TGTGCCAGCAGCTTAGGGACAGGGAATTCACCCCTCCACTTT; cdr3_aa: CASSLGTGNSPLHF
v_call: TRBV2; j_call: TRBJ1-5; d_call: -; clone_size: few; cdr3_nt: TGTGCCAGCAGTGAATCAGGCGCTAATCAGCCCCAGCATTTT; cdr3_aa: CASSESGANQPQHF
v_call: TRBV10-2; j_call: TRBJ2-7; d_call: -; clone_size: -; cdr3_nt: TGCGCCAGCAGCCGGGACAAAAAAGCCTACGAGCAGTACTTC; cdr3_aa: CASSRDKKAYEQYF
v_call: TRBV7-2; j_call: TRBJ1-2; d_call: -; clone_size: -; cdr3_nt: TGCGCCAGCAGCCAAGATACAGGAGAGCACACCTTC; cdr3_aa: CASSQDTGEHTF
v_call: TRBV7-2; j_call: TRBJ2-2; d_call: -; clone_size: -; cdr3_nt: TGTGCCAGCAGCGAGGGCCCCCCGGGCACCGGGGAGCTGTTTTTT; cdr3_aa: CASSEGPPGTGELFF
v_call: TRBV13; j_call: TRBJ2-7; d_call: TRBD1; clone_size: -; cdr3_nt: TGTGCCAGCAGCCGGGGACAGGGTAGACTTAGCTCCTACGAGCAGTACTTC; cdr3_aa: CASSRGQGRLSSYEQYF
v_call: TRBV5-1; j_call: TRBJ2-7; d_call: TRBD1; clone_size: -; cdr3_nt: TGCGCCAGCAGCGTCTCCGACAGGGGGGAGCAGTACTTC; cdr3_aa: CASSVSDRGEQYF
v_call: TRBV29-1; j_call: TRBJ1-2; d_call: -; clone_size: -; cdr3_nt: TGCAGCGTTGAAGATCCTGCAGCGTATGGCTACACCTTC; cdr3_aa: CSVEDPAAYGYTF
v_call: TRBV5-1; j_call: TRBJ2-2; d_call: TRBD1; clone_size: -; cdr3_nt: TGCGCCAGCAGCTTGACGGGACAGGGGTTAGGCGGGGAGCTGTTTTTT; cdr3_aa: CASSLTGQGLGGELFF
v_call: TRBV7-9; j_call: TRBJ1-4; d_call: TRBD1; clone_size: -; cdr3_nt: TGTGCCAGCAGCTTATACCCGGGACAGGGTCATGAAAAACTGTTTTTT; cdr3_aa: CASSLYPGQGHEKLFF
v_call: TRBV5-4; j_call: TRBJ1-6; d_call: -; clone_size: few; cdr3_nt: TGTGCCAGCAGCTTGGGACAGGCTAATTCACCCCTCCACTTT; cdr3_aa: CASSLGQANSPLHF
v_call: TRBV9; j_call: TRBJ1-6; d_call: TRBD1; clone_size: few; cdr3_nt: TGTGCCAGCACCATGACAGGGGGGTTTAATTCACCCCTCCACTTT; cdr3_aa: CASTMTGGFNSPLHF
v_call: TRBV27; j_call: TRBJ2-3; d_call: TRBD2; clone_size: -; cdr3_nt: TGTGCCAGCAGTTTGACTCCTAGCGGGGGGGGAGTCACAGATACGCAGTATTTT; cdr3_aa: CASSLTPSGGGVTDTQYF
v_call: TRBV27; j_call: TRBJ2-4; d_call: TRBD2; clone_size: -; cdr3_nt: TGTGCCAGCACCCCCCTCGGGACTAGCGGCGAACCAAGGGTCAAAAACATTCAGTACTTC; cdr3_aa: CASTPLGTSGEPRVKNIQYF
v_call: TRBV10-2; j_call: TRBJ2-5; d_call: TRBD1; clone_size: -; cdr3_nt: TGCGCCAGCAGTAGTACAGGGGATAGGCGAGAGACCCAGTACTTC; cdr3_aa: CASSSTGDRRETQYF
v_call: TRBV2; j_call: TRBJ2-3; d_call: TRBD2; clone_size: -; cdr3_nt: TGTGCCAGCAGAAGCGGGGGGGGCTCAGATACGCAGTATTTT; cdr3_aa: CASRSGGGSDTQYF
v_call: TRBV19; j_call: TRBJ2-1; d_call: -; clone_size: few; cdr3_nt: TGTGCCAGTAGTTTGGCGGGTAGCTCCTACAATGAGCAGTTCTTC; cdr3_aa: CASSLAGSSYNEQFF
v_call: TRBV5-8; j_call: TRBJ1-5; d_call: -; clone_size: once; cdr3_nt: TGTGCCAGCAGCGAAGGGGGACAGCCCCAGCATTTT; cdr3_aa: CASSEGGQPQHF
v_call: TRBV2; j_call: TRBJ1-2; d_call: TRBD1; clone_size: -; cdr3_nt: TGTGCCAGCACTACCGGACAGGGGAACTATGGCTACACCTTC; cdr3_aa: CASTTGQGNYGYTF
v_call: TRBV18; j_call: TRBJ2-1; d_call: TRBD1; clone_size: -; cdr3_nt: TGTGCCAGCTCACCATTCGGCAGGCCGGGACAGGGCAGGAATGAGCAGTTCTTC; cdr3_aa: CASSPFGRPGQGRNEQFF
v_call: TRBV4-3; j_call: TRBJ2-3; d_call: -; clone_size: few; cdr3_nt: TGCGCCAGCAGCCAAGATCTGTCAGGGGGGGATACGCAGTATTTT; cdr3_aa: CASSQDLSGGDTQYF
v_call: TRBV6-5; j_call: TRBJ2-2; d_call: TRBD1; clone_size: -; cdr3_nt: TGTGCCAGCAGCCAGGACAGGGGGTTCACCGGGGAGCTGTTTTTT; cdr3_aa: CASSQDRGFTGELFF
v_call: TRBV6-1; j_call: TRBJ2-2; d_call: TRBD1; clone_size: -; cdr3_nt: TGTGCCAGCAGTGTGGAGGGACAGGGCTTTCGGCTCGGGGCCCGGGAGCTGTTTTTT; cdr3_aa: CASSVEGQGFRLGARELFF
v_call: TRBV29-1; j_call: TRBJ2-7; d_call: -; clone_size: -; cdr3_nt: TGCAGCGTTGTCCAGGGAAGCTACGAGCAGTACTTC; cdr3_aa: CSVVQGSYEQYF
v_call: TRBV7-2; j_call: TRBJ1-5; d_call: TRBD1; clone_size: -; cdr3_nt: TGTGCCAGCAGCTTATACCGCGGGACAGCCCTCAATCAGCCCCAGCATTTT; cdr3_aa: CASSLYRGTALNQPQHF
v_call: TRBV7-2; j_call: TRBJ2-3; d_call: -; clone_size: -; cdr3_nt: TGTGCCAGCAGCACAGTTACTAGTTTAGATACGCAGTATTTT; cdr3_aa: CASSTVTSLDTQYF
v_call: TRBV13; j_call: TRBJ1-2; d_call: TRBD1; clone_size: few; cdr3_nt: TGTGCCAGCAGCTTAGGCCTCCAGGGGGTCGACTATGGCTACACCTTC; cdr3_aa: CASSLGLQGVDYGYTF
v_call: TRBV7-2; j_call: TRBJ2-6; d_call: -; clone_size: -; cdr3_nt: TGTGCCAGCAGCTTAGCCGGTGATGGGGCCAACGTCCTGACTTTC; cdr3_aa: CASSLAGDGANVLTF
v_call: TRBV29-1; j_call: TRBJ2-4; d_call: -; clone_size: -; cdr3_nt: TGCAGCGTTGAAGCCCTAGCCAAAAACATTCAGTACTTC; cdr3_aa: CSVEALAKNIQYF
v_call: TRBV27; j_call: TRBJ2-2; d_call: TRBD2; clone_size: -; cdr3_nt: TGTGCCAACAGGAGGCTAGCGGGACCATCATCCACCGGGGAGCTGTTTTTT; cdr3_aa: CANRRLAGPSSTGELFF
v_call: TRBV30; j_call: TRBJ2-3; d_call: -; clone_size: -; cdr3_nt: TGTGCCTGGAGTGTCGGCCTGGGCGTAGATACGCAGTATTTT; cdr3_aa: CAWSVGLGVDTQYF
v_call: TRBV9; j_call: TRBJ2-1; d_call: -; clone_size: -; cdr3_nt: TGTGCCAGCAGCGTAGGTTCGGGGGTTCGCGACAATGAGCAGTTCTTC; cdr3_aa: CASSVGSGVRDNEQFF
v_call: TRBV19; j_call: TRBJ1-5; d_call: TRBD1; clone_size: -; cdr3_nt: TGTGCCAGCGCTCCGGGACAGGATAGCAATCAGCCCCAGCATTTT; cdr3_aa: CASAPGQDSNQPQHF
v_call: TRBV6-5; j_call: TRBJ2-7; d_call: -; clone_size: few; cdr3_nt: TGTGCCAGCAGTGTATCACAGTTCTACGAGCAGTACTTC; cdr3_aa: CASSVSQFYEQYF